These 21 T cell receptor beta chains share one sample of origin, sequenced in a study of regulatory T cells in long-lasting Graves disease (dated by TCRdb to 2020 to 2022). The time point label, as the study defines it: persistent/refractory GD, antithyroid drugs over 5 years with positive TRAb. For both TCR sequencing and RNA sequencing, RNA was extracted from PBMCs in TRIzol. Library creation used multiplex PCR. The sequencer was an Illumina HiSeq 4000. To build TCR beta libraries, CDR3 regions were amplified by Arm-PCR using iRepertoire HTBI primers. In TCRdb, the public reads were trimmed at Q25 with fastp and aligned with MiXCR, with productive beta chains retained. Under each unique CDR3 protein, matching rows form one entry showing the most common genes and DNA. The sample includes some 370,000 distinct CDR3 sequences, with 20% observed a single time. The top ten clonotypes cover 20% of the sample.

The sequences come from peripheral blood mononuclear cells (PBMCs), collected when the disease was refractory, from a patient treated with antithyroid drugs. Source of these receptors: a female donor with Graves disease.

This clonotype has at least ten counts. This rearrangement joins TRBV7-3 to TRBJ1-6; 7 bases are a match to TRBD1. The CDR3 runs 14 residues. V gave up 5 bases and J gave up 7 bases; unmatched junction bases: 5. Germline CDR1 reads SGHTA; CDR2 reads FQGTGA. DNA for the CDR3: TGTGCCAGCAGCCTCGGGACAGTAAATTCACCCCTCCACTTT. Its translation: CASSLGTVNSPLHF. Based on the CDR3 plus reference TRBV7-3 and TRBJ1-6, the full variable domain is GAGVSQTPSNKVTEKGKYVELRCDPISGHTALYWYRQSLGQGPEFLIYFQGTGAADDSGLPNDRFFAVRPEGSVSTLKIQRTERGDSAVYLCASSLGTVNSPLHFGNGTRLTVT.

The V and J genes are TRBV7-9 and TRBJ2-5, with D maybe TRBD1 (6 bases). The CDR3 extends over 14 amino acids. Germline CDR1 and CDR2: SEHNR and FQNEAQ (reference sequence). The V and J ends lost 6 bases and 2 bases respectively, with 13 bases between them. Here the CDR3 reads CASRWTETQETQYF. DNA for the CDR3: TGTGCCAGCAGGTGGACAGAGACTCAAGAGACCCAGTACTTC.

The chain links TRBV7-6 to TRBJ2-5, with TRBD2 matching 9 bases. The J call may be mistaken, given a closer DNA end match to TRBJ2-1. This CDR3 region has 16 residues. Germline-derived CDR1 and CDR2 are SGHVS and FNYEAQ. This CDR3 reads CASSLGAGGPPDEQFF. The CDR3 nucleotides are TGTGCCAGCAGCTTAGGGGCGGGAGGGCCGCCGGATGAGCAGTTCTTC.

This clonotype was counted at least ten times. The V gene is TRBV12-3 or TRBV12-4, the J gene TRBJ2-4; no clear D. The CDR3 sequence is 13 residues long. Trimming cost V 5 bases and J 8 bases, with 13 bases left between them. The CDR3 bases are TGTGCCAGCAGTCCCCGCCGTGGGGACATTCAGTACTTC. It yields the protein CASSPRRGDIQYF.

The V call is TRBV6-1, the J call TRBJ2-5; a possible D gene is TRBD1 (5 bases). The CDR3 is 15 residues long. Germline values: CDR1 MNHNS, CDR2 SASEGT. Trimming removed 5 bases at V and 2 bases at J, with 15 bases between. CDR3 sequence reads: CASSPRAGRQETQYF. CDR3 DNA sequence: TGTGCCAGCAGTCCCCGTGCAGGGCGGCAAGAGACCCAGTACTTC.

This clonotype was recorded at least ten times. The chain is built from TRBV29-1 and TRBJ1-1; the D is unclear. The germline V gene has CDR1 SQVTM and CDR2 ANQGSEA. The CDR3 sequence is 10 residues long. The V and J ends lost 6 bases and 0 bases respectively, with 2 bases between them. The CDR3 is CSVLNTEAFF. The DNA of the CDR3 is TGCAGCGTCTTGAACACTGAAGCTTTCTTT.

V gene TRBV5-1 combines with J gene TRBJ2-7; 8 bases map to TRBD1. Germline V CDR1 and CDR2: SGHRS, YFSETQ. CDR3 length: 14 residues. The ends lost 2 bases at V and 6 bases at J; junction bases unmatched: 7. DNA for the CDR3: TGCGCCAGCAGCTTTGCGGACAGGGCCGGCGAGCAGTACTTC. Translated: CASSFADRAGEQYF.

V and J are TRBV14 and TRBJ2-7; a possible D gene is TRBD2 (6 bases). The germline V gene has CDR1 SGHDN and CDR2 FVKESK. CDR3 length: 12 amino acids. The V and J ends lost 1 base and 8 bases respectively, with 9 bases between them. The CDR3 DNA reads as TGTGCCAGCAGCCAAGGCGGGACCCAGCAGTACTTC. This sequence encodes CASSQGGTQQYF.

The V call is TRBV20-1, the J call TRBJ1-1; possibly TRBD1 for D (5 bases). The CDR3 contains 13 residues. CDR1 and CDR2 from the germline V gene are DFQATT and SNEGSKA (reference sequence). Trimming removed 5 bases from V and 1 base from J, with 11 bases in between. The CDR3 region is CSAPITGNTEAFF. In DNA form, the CDR3 reads TGCAGTGCTCCGATCACAGGGAACACTGAAGCTTTCTTT.

A few counts support this clonotype. The chain is built from TRBV4-3 and TRBJ2-2; no definite D call. This CDR3 comprises 15 residues. Germline CDR1 is LGHNA and CDR2 is YSLEER. V lost 0 bases, J lost 7 bases, and 12 bases lay in between. The CDR3 loop reads CASSQDALTGGELFF. Here the CDR3 DNA reads TGCGCCAGCAGCCAAGATGCTCTTACCGGCGGGGAGCTGTTTTTT.

The sample holds many counts of this clonotype. The J gene is TRBJ1-1, the V gene TRBV6-5; tentative D call: TRBD1 (5 bases). This CDR3 comprises 13 residues. Per germline, CDR1 MNHEY and CDR2 SVGAGI. Trimming left V 4 bases short and J 5 bases short, with 11 bases between. Here the CDR3 DNA reads TGTGCCAGCAGTTTGGAGGGGTGGACTGAAGCTTTCTTT. Protein product: CASSLEGWTEAFF.

This clonotype was seen a few times. V usage is TRBV3-1 and J usage is TRBJ2-7; TRBD1 is a possible D gene (6 bases). The CDR3 loop spans 13 amino acids. The V end lost 4 bases, the J end lost 3 bases, and 10 bases lay between the germline ends. Germline CDR1 and CDR2: LGHDT and YNNKEL (reference sequence). CDR3 in amino acids: CASSRGGDYEQYF. CDR3 in DNA: TGTGCCAGCAGCCGAGGGGGAGACTACGAGCAGTACTTC.

The chain couples TRBV6-1 to TRBJ2-7; D is possibly TRBD1 (6 bases). Trimming stripped 6 bases from V and 3 bases from J, with 18 bases between. CDR3 size: 15 residues. Per germline, CDR1 MNHNS and CDR2 SASEGT. CDR3 sequence (DNA): TGTGCCAGCAGCCTTCAACCAGCAGGGGTCTACGAGCAGTACTTC. It specifies CASSLQPAGVYEQYF.

Regarding this clonotype: This may arise from a read error, as a much more abundant clone is one base away. The CDR3 does not close with the conserved phenylalanine or tryptophan, likely indicating a read error. The CDR3 protein is CASSILLGTQYL. In DNA, the CDR3 is TGTGCCAGCAGCATCTTATTAGGGACCCAGTACCTC. This chain connects TRBV11-2 to TRBJ2-5; no reliable D call. The germline V and J ends were trimmed by 5 bases and 7 bases, with 11 bases remaining between them. There are 12 residues in the CDR3. From germline, CDR1 is SGHAT and CDR2 FQNNGV.

The chain links TRBV7-6 to TRBJ2-2; 10 bases map to TRBD2. V lost 5 bases and J lost 6; bases outside the gene matches: 12. The CDR3 spans 17 residues. The germline V gene has CDR1 SGHVS and CDR2 FNYEAQ. The CDR3 spells CASSHPLAGDFAGELFF. In DNA form, the CDR3 reads TGTGCCAGCAGCCACCCTCTAGCGGGAGATTTCGCCGGGGAGCTGTTTTTT.

This clonotype has more than one count but fewer than ten. The chain has TRBV27 and TRBJ2-7; 9 nucleotides match TRBD1. The V gene's germline CDR1 is MNHEY and CDR2 SMNVEV (reference sequence). The CDR3 has 13 amino acids. V lost 10 bases, J lost 6 bases, and 10 bases stayed unmatched. Here the CDR3 DNA reads TGTGCCACCAGAGAGACAGGGGGGAGCGAGCAGTACTTC. Translating it yields CATRETGGSEQYF.

In regard to this clonotype: It may be a read error: a sequence one base away is much more abundant. V usage is TRBV7-2 and J usage is TRBJ2-7, with a weak D call TRBD2 (6 bases). Per germline, CDR1 SGHTA and CDR2 FQGNSA. The CDR3 totals 15 residues. Trimming shortened V by 2 bases and J by 5 bases, and 16 bases separated the two germline ends. The CDR3 coding sequence is TGTGCCAGCAGCTTACAGGAGGGAGTCGTGCACGAGCAGTACTTC. Translating it yields CASSLQEGVVHEQYF.

Concerning this clonotype: This may be a read error, as it is one base from a much larger clone. The J gene is TRBJ1-3, the V gene TRBV28, with D unclear. Germline-derived CDR1 and CDR2 are MDHEN and SYDVKM. The CDR3 is 12 amino acids. V was clipped by 4 bases and J by 8 bases, with 9 bases between them. CDR3 in amino acids: CASSSYLDTIYF. The CDR3, as DNA: TGTGCCAGCAGTTCTTATTTGGACACCATATATTTT.

In its sample, this clonotype was seen a few times. The chain is built from TRBV20-1 and TRBJ1-2; no clear D. The CDR3 is 12 residues long. CDR1 is DFQATT and CDR2 is SNEGSKA in the germline V gene (reference sequence). V was trimmed by 3 bases and J by 4 bases, leaving 9 bases between them. The CDR3 coding sequence is TGCAGTGCTAGCCCTAACCCCTATGGCTACACCTTC. This translates into CSASPNPYGYTF.

V gene TRBV7-2 combines with J gene TRBJ2-7; 9 positions match TRBD1. Losses at the gene ends were 4 bases for V and 5 bases for J; bases not matched to a gene: 9. The CDR3 runs to 15 residues. Germline values: CDR1 SGHTA, CDR2 FQGNSA. The CDR3 sequence: CASSSPWGQGNEQYF. The CDR3 coding sequence is TGTGCCAGCAGCTCACCGTGGGGACAGGGTAACGAGCAGTACTTC. The variable domain in full, completed from reference TRBV7-2 and TRBJ2-7, reads GAGVSQSPSNKVTEKGKDVELRCDPISGHTALYWYRQSLGQGLEFLIYFQGNSAPDKSGLPSDRFSAERTGGSVSTLTIQRTQQEDSAVYLCASSSPWGQGNEQYFGPGTRLTVT.

The V gene is TRBV10-3, the J gene TRBJ1-2, with TRBD1 matching over 9 bases. The length of the CDR3 is 17 residues. Per the germline V gene, CDR1 is ENHRY and CDR2 is SYGVKD. V gave up 1 base and J gave up 0 bases; unmatched junction bases: 6. CDR3 in DNA: TGTGCCATCAGTGAGTACGCGGGACAGGGATCTAACTATGGCTACACCTTC. Translated, it gives CAISEYAGQGSNYGYTF.